These T cell receptor beta chains were read from a single sample in a study of blood T cell repertoires in COVID-19. Using immunoSEQ multiplex PCR, the repertoire was profiled, and TCRdb retains in-frame clones only, with some absent. Here the sample spans under 200,000 clones, more than 65% being singletons. Sequenced material: peripheral blood. Receptors were obtained from a human donor with acute or convalescent COVID-19. The donor label of this sample is uncertain. The CDR3 runs from the conserved cysteine through the conserved F or W. Fields, in order: V gene, J gene, D gene, clone size, CDR3 protein, CDR3 DNA. The D gene is left open where the match is weak. For some rows the clone size is stated as once, few or many, or as a class when expanded; others skip it.

V gene: TRBV9; J gene: TRBJ2-3; D gene: NA; clone size: NA; CDR3 protein: CASSVDRGDTQYF; CDR3 DNA: TGTGCCAGCAGCGTAGATCGGGGAGATACGCAGTATTTT
V gene: TRBV30; J gene: TRBJ1-5; D gene: NA; clone size: NA; CDR3 protein: CAWSVQGNQPQHF; CDR3 DNA: TGTGCCTGGAGTGTACAGGGAAATCAGCCCCAGCATTTT
V gene: TRBV1; J gene: TRBJ1-2; D gene: NA; clone size: NA; CDR3 protein: CTSSQGFTRFNYGYTF; CDR3 DNA: TGCACCAGCAGCCAAGGCTTTACGCGTTTTAACTATGGCTACACCTTC
V gene: TRBV10-3; J gene: TRBJ1-2; D gene: NA; clone size: NA; CDR3 protein: CAIRKDGSYGYTF; CDR3 DNA: TGTGCCATCAGGAAGGACGGGAGTTATGGCTACACCTTC
V gene: TRBV6-5; J gene: TRBJ1-5; D gene: NA; clone size: NA; CDR3 protein: CASSSGSGNQPQHF; CDR3 DNA: TGTGCCAGCAGTTCCGGGAGCGGCAATCAGCCCCAGCATTTT
V gene: TRBV6-6; J gene: TRBJ1-2; D gene: TRBD1; clone size: NA; CDR3 protein: CASSSPGQGNYGYTF; CDR3 DNA: TGTGCCAGCAGTTCCCCGGGACAGGGGAACTATGGCTACACCTTC
V gene: TRBV19; J gene: TRBJ2-3; D gene: NA; clone size: NA; CDR3 protein: CASSSPVIGTDTQYF; CDR3 DNA: TGTGCCAGTAGTAGTCCGGTCATCGGCACAGATACGCAGTATTTT
V gene: TRBV30; J gene: TRBJ1-3; D gene: NA; clone size: once; CDR3 protein: CAWNADRNPGNTIYF; CDR3 DNA: TGTGCCTGGAATGCCGACAGGAATCCTGGAAACACCATATATTTT
V gene: TRBV5-1; J gene: TRBJ1-1; D gene: TRBD1; clone size: NA; CDR3 protein: CASRQTGTPEAFF; CDR3 DNA: TGCGCCAGCAGACAGACAGGGACCCCTGAAGCTTTCTTT
V gene: TRBV4-2; J gene: TRBJ2-5; D gene: TRBD1; clone size: NA; CDR3 protein: CASSQERTGKETQYF; CDR3 DNA: TGTGCCAGCAGCCAAGAAAGGACAGGGAAAGAGACCCAGTACTTC
V gene: TRBV12-3/TRBV12-4; J gene: TRBJ1-1; D gene: NA; clone size: NA; CDR3 protein: CASSPGQGLGAFF; CDR3 DNA: TGTGCCAGCAGCCCTGGACAAGGTTTAGGAGCTTTCTTT
V gene: TRBV28; J gene: TRBJ1-2; D gene: NA; clone size: NA; CDR3 protein: CASSNQRGASAWAGF; CDR3 DNA: TGTGCCAGCAGCAACCAACGGGGGGCCTCGGCGTGGGCTGGATTC
V gene: TRBV5-6; J gene: TRBJ1-2; D gene: TRBD1; clone size: once; CDR3 protein: CASSLGDRGDYGYTF; CDR3 DNA: TGTGCCAGCAGCTTGGGGGACAGGGGTGATTATGGCTACACCTTC
V gene: TRBV2; J gene: TRBJ1-5; D gene: NA; clone size: NA; CDR3 protein: CASSPRPEGRVNQPQHF; CDR3 DNA: TGTGCCAGCAGCCCACGACCGGAGGGGAGGGTCAATCAGCCCCAGCATTTT
V gene: TRBV28; J gene: TRBJ1-3; D gene: NA; clone size: NA; CDR3 protein: CASISGGNGNTIYF; CDR3 DNA: TGTGCCAGCATCTCTGGGGGCAATGGAAACACCATATATTTT
V gene: TRBV28; J gene: TRBJ1-5; D gene: NA; clone size: once; CDR3 protein: CASSLSQGVQPQHF; CDR3 DNA: TGTGCCAGCAGCCTCTCACAGGGCGTGCAGCCCCAGCATTTT
V gene: TRBV9; J gene: TRBJ2-2; D gene: NA; clone size: NA; CDR3 protein: CASSVGGAGFFTGELFF; CDR3 DNA: TGTGCCAGCAGCGTAGGGGGCGCGGGGTTCTTCACCGGGGAGCTGTTTTTT
V gene: TRBV30; J gene: TRBJ1-2; D gene: NA; clone size: NA; CDR3 protein: CAWAPGPLEYGYTF; CDR3 DNA: TGTGCCTGGGCCCCCGGCCCCCTGGAGTATGGCTACACCTTC
V gene: TRBV6-5; J gene: TRBJ1-2; D gene: NA; clone size: NA; CDR3 protein: CASSYPGGGYTF; CDR3 DNA: TGTGCCAGCAGTTACCCCGGAGGGGGCTACACCTTC
V gene: TRBV6-5; J gene: TRBJ1-4; D gene: TRBD1; clone size: NA; CDR3 protein: CASSPYRGGEKLFF; CDR3 DNA: TGTGCCAGCAGTCCGTACAGGGGGGGCGAAAAACTGTTTTTT
V gene: TRBV7-9; J gene: TRBJ1-3; D gene: NA; clone size: NA; CDR3 protein: CASSHDISGNTIYF; CDR3 DNA: TGTGCCAGCAGCCACGACATCTCTGGAAACACCATATATTTT
V gene: TRBV5-4; J gene: TRBJ1-1; D gene: NA; clone size: NA; CDR3 protein: CASSLGFVNMNTEAFF; CDR3 DNA: TGTGCCAGCAGCTTGGGATTTGTCAACATGAACACTGAAGCTTTCTTT
V gene: TRBV5-1; J gene: TRBJ2-7; D gene: NA; clone size: NA; CDR3 protein: CASSWGHSSSYEQYF; CDR3 DNA: TGCGCCAGCAGCTGGGGACACTCGTCCTCCTACGAGCAGTACTTC
V gene: TRBV5-6; J gene: TRBJ1-4; D gene: TRBD1; clone size: NA; CDR3 protein: CASSWGQGDLTNEKLFF; CDR3 DNA: TGTGCCAGCAGCTGGGGACAGGGGGATCTAACTAATGAAAAACTGTTTTTT
V gene: TRBV2; J gene: TRBJ2-7; D gene: TRBD1; clone size: many; CDR3 protein: CASSRDRKSYEQYF; CDR3 DNA: TGTGCCAGCAGTCGGGACAGGAAATCCTACGAGCAGTACTTC
V gene: TRBV5-1; J gene: TRBJ1-1; D gene: NA; clone size: NA; CDR3 protein: CASSLGAGADTEAFF; CDR3 DNA: TGCGCCAGCAGCTTGGGGGCAGGGGCGGACACTGAAGCTTTCTTT
V gene: TRBV7-8; J gene: TRBJ1-5; D gene: NA; clone size: NA; CDR3 protein: CASSLSGGNQPQHF; CDR3 DNA: TGTGCCAGCAGCCTTTCAGGGGGCAATCAGCCCCAGCATTTT
V gene: TRBV30; J gene: TRBJ1-1; D gene: NA; clone size: NA; CDR3 protein: CAWSADRFTEAFF; CDR3 DNA: TGTGCCTGGAGTGCGGACAGATTCACTGAAGCTTTCTTT
V gene: TRBV3-1/TRBV3-2; J gene: TRBJ1-2; D gene: NA; clone size: NA; CDR3 protein: CASSQDWERGYGYTF; CDR3 DNA: TGTGCCAGCAGCCAAGATTGGGAGCGGGGGTATGGCTACACCTTC
V gene: TRBV19; J gene: TRBJ1-3; D gene: NA; clone size: NA; CDR3 protein: CASSIARNPGTIYF; CDR3 DNA: TGTGCCAGTAGTATAGCCCGAAACCCAGGCACCATATATTTT
V gene: TRBV7-2; J gene: TRBJ2-3; D gene: NA; clone size: NA; CDR3 protein: CASLRQARGTDTQYF; CDR3 DNA: TGTGCCAGCCTTCGTCAGGCCAGGGGTACAGATACGCAGTATTTT
V gene: TRBV2; J gene: TRBJ2-7; D gene: TRBD2; clone size: NA; CDR3 protein: CASSPTSGAGYEQYF; CDR3 DNA: TGTGCCAGCAGCCCCACTAGCGGAGCCGGATACGAGCAGTACTTC
V gene: TRBV30; J gene: TRBJ1-1; D gene: NA; clone size: NA; CDR3 protein: CACVQGDFRTEAFF; CDR3 DNA: TGTGCCTGTGTACAGGGTGATTTTCGGACTGAAGCTTTCTTT
V gene: TRBV3-1/TRBV3-2; J gene: TRBJ1-5; D gene: NA; clone size: few; CDR3 protein: CASSQKLGNQPQHF; CDR3 DNA: TGTGCCAGCAGCCAAAAACTCGGCAATCAGCCCCAGCATTTT
V gene: TRBV5-4; J gene: TRBJ2-5; D gene: NA; clone size: NA; CDR3 protein: CASSPGERETQYF; CDR3 DNA: TGTGCCAGCAGCCCAGGGGAACGAGAGACCCAGTACTTC
V gene: TRBV5-1; J gene: TRBJ1-4; D gene: TRBD1; clone size: NA; CDR3 protein: CASTPWQGGGTEKLFF; CDR3 DNA: TGCGCCAGCACCCCTTGGCAGGGGGGCGGTACTGAAAAACTGTTTTTT
V gene: TRBV2; J gene: TRBJ2-2; D gene: TRBD2; clone size: once; CDR3 protein: CASRRTGTSGGRNTGELFF; CDR3 DNA: TGTGCCAGCAGGCGTACCGGGACTAGCGGGGGGAGGAACACCGGGGAGCTGTTTTTT
V gene: TRBV7-3; J gene: TRBJ2-3; D gene: TRBD1; clone size: NA; CDR3 protein: CASSSYRGLGTDTQYF; CDR3 DNA: TGTGCCAGCAGCTCCTACAGGGGGCTAGGCACAGATACGCAGTATTTT
V gene: TRBV6-5; J gene: TRBJ1-1; D gene: TRBD1; clone size: NA; CDR3 protein: CASSKTGVATEAFF; CDR3 DNA: TGTGCCAGCAGCAAAACAGGGGTGGCCACTGAAGCTTTCTTT
V gene: TRBV12-3/TRBV12-4; J gene: TRBJ1-1; D gene: NA; clone size: NA; CDR3 protein: CASSLQGKAFF; CDR3 DNA: TGTGCCAGCAGTCTACAGGGTAAGGCTTTCTTT
V gene: TRBV5-1; J gene: TRBJ2-7; D gene: TRBD2; clone size: once; CDR3 protein: CASMLGLAGGPGSYEQYF; CDR3 DNA: TGCGCCAGCATGTTAGGACTAGCGGGAGGGCCAGGGTCCTACGAGCAGTACTTC
V gene: TRBV7-3; J gene: TRBJ2-7; D gene: TRBD2; clone size: NA; CDR3 protein: CASSVPPPVAGGKYAEQYF; CDR3 DNA: TGTGCCAGCAGCGTCCCCCCTCCGGTAGCGGGGGGTAAGTATGCCGAGCAGTACTTC
V gene: TRBV5-4; J gene: TRBJ2-7; D gene: TRBD2; clone size: NA; CDR3 protein: CASSNRLAGVPSSYEQYF; CDR3 DNA: TGTGCCAGCAGCAATCGACTAGCGGGAGTCCCAAGCTCCTACGAGCAGTACTTC
V gene: TRBV7-8; J gene: TRBJ2-1; D gene: TRBD2; clone size: NA; CDR3 protein: CASSSRLAGGQHNEQFF; CDR3 DNA: TGTGCCAGCAGCTCGAGACTAGCGGGAGGGCAGCACAATGAGCAGTTCTTC
V gene: TRBV6-6; J gene: TRBJ2-1; D gene: TRBD1; clone size: NA; CDR3 protein: CASSKGQASSYNEQFF; CDR3 DNA: TGTGCCAGCAGTAAAGGACAGGCGAGCTCCTACAATGAGCAGTTCTTC
V gene: TRBV5-1; J gene: TRBJ1-2; D gene: NA; clone size: NA; CDR3 protein: CASSLTPGDYGYTF; CDR3 DNA: TGCGCCAGCAGCTTGACCCCAGGGGATTATGGCTACACCTTC
V gene: TRBV5-1; J gene: TRBJ2-7; D gene: TRBD1; clone size: NA; CDR3 protein: CASSSRDRGYEQYF; CDR3 DNA: TGCGCCAGCAGCTCCCGGGACAGGGGCTACGAGCAGTACTTC
V gene: TRBV5-1; J gene: TRBJ2-1; D gene: NA; clone size: NA; CDR3 protein: CASSLDRASSNEQFF; CDR3 DNA: TGCGCCAGCAGCTTGGACAGGGCATCGAGCAATGAGCAGTTCTTC
V gene: TRBV5-1; J gene: TRBJ1-1; D gene: TRBD1; clone size: NA; CDR3 protein: CASSLAVGQGRAEAFF; CDR3 DNA: TGCGCCAGCAGCTTGGCCGTGGGACAGGGGAGGGCTGAAGCTTTCTTT
V gene: TRBV5-1; J gene: TRBJ2-1; D gene: TRBD1; clone size: NA; CDR3 protein: CASSPFSTGGYEQFF; CDR3 DNA: TGCGCCAGCAGCCCCTTCTCGACAGGGGGCTATGAGCAGTTCTTC